Shown below are 18 T cell receptor beta chains from a single sample sequenced in a study of blood T cell repertoires in COVID-19. The method was immunoSEQ multiplex PCR; TCRdb's version includes in-frame clones alone and lacks a portion of them. The profile shows under 200,000 clones, approximately 81% of them singletons. The sequenced sample consisted of PBMCs or T cells enriched from blood (not recorded which). The receptors derive from a woman aged 40 to 50 with acute COVID-19.

The rearrangement joins TRBV7-9 to TRBJ2-3; 9 bases line up with TRBD2. Trimming cost V 6 bases and J 2 bases; bases outside gene matches: 6. Germline assignment: CDR1 SEHNR and CDR2 FQNEAQ (reference sequence). The CDR3 is made up of 15 amino acids. CDR3 region: CASRSTSGHTDTQYF. In DNA form, the CDR3 reads TGTGCCAGCAGATCGACTAGCGGACACACAGATACGCAGTATTTT.

J is TRBJ2-7 and V is TRBV27; 7 bases agree with TRBD1. CDR1 MNHEY and CDR2 SMNVEV come from the germline V gene (reference sequence). With V trimmed by 6 bases and J by 3 bases, 2 bases remained unmatched. This CDR3 is 12 amino acids long. The CDR3 DNA reads TGTGCCAGCAGCCGGACAGGCTACGAGCAGTACTTC. It translates to CASSRTGYEQYF.

The chain is built from TRBV15 and TRBJ2-7, with D possibly being TRBD2 (6 bases). Germline CDR1 LNHNV, CDR2 YYDKDF (reference sequence). The V end lost 1 base, the J end lost 4 bases, and 14 bases lay between the germline ends. The CDR3 spans 15 residues. The CDR3 loop is CATSRGPGGEYEQYF. CDR3 DNA sequence: TGTGCCACCAGCAGAGGGCCCGGAGGGGAGTACGAGCAGTACTTC.

The chain uses TRBV15 and TRBJ2-7, with D perhaps TRBD2 (6 bases). This CDR3 region has 18 residues. V was pared by 0 bases and J by 3 bases, with 21 bases between. Germline V gene data show CDR1 as LNHNV and CDR2 as YYDKDF (reference sequence). The CDR3 is CATSRDPFRDSFLYEQYF. CDR3 in DNA: TGTGCCACCAGCAGAGATCCGTTCAGGGACTCCTTCCTCTACGAGCAGTACTTC.

V is TRBV10-3 and J is TRBJ2-7; 16 bases are a match to TRBD2. After removal of 3 bases from V and 1 base from J, the junction contained 3 bases not matched to a gene. CDR3 size: 17 residues. Germline V gene sequence: CDR1 ENHRY, CDR2 SYGVKD. CDR3 nucleotide sequence: TGTGCCATCAGTGACCCGGGACTAGCGGGGGGGTCCTACGAGCAGTACGTC. It encodes CAISDPGLAGGSYEQYV.

The genes are TRBV13 and TRBJ1-2; D not certain. This CDR3 is 17 amino acids long. V was shortened by 4 bases and J by 0 bases, with 18 bases between the two germline ends. The V gene's germline CDR1 is PRHDT and CDR2 FYEKMQ (reference sequence). The CDR3 region has the DNA TGTGCCAGCAGCTCCACCCGGAGTACCCCGACTAACTATGGCTACACCTTC. Its translation: CASSSTRSTPTNYGYTF.

The chain carries TRBV19 and TRBJ2-2; tentative D call: TRBD2 (7 bases). Trimming shortened V by 6 bases and J by 7 bases, and 12 bases separated the two germline ends. The CDR3 is 13 residues long. The V gene's germline CDR1 is LNHDA and CDR2 SQIVND (reference sequence). In DNA, the CDR3 is TGTGCCAGTAGGGGGGGGCTGATCGGGGAGCTGTTTTTT. This codes for CASRGGLIGELFF.

This clone was picked up one time. The chain employs TRBV7-6 and TRBJ2-7, with TRBD2 identical over 7 bases. CDR3 size: 16 residues. In germline, CDR1 is SGHVS, CDR2 FNYEAQ. V trimming: 5 bases; J trimming: 7 bases; junction bases outside the gene matches: 17. As DNA, the CDR3 is TGTGCCAGCAGCACCACTATGTGGGAGGGCTTGGGGGAGCAGTACTTC. Translation gives CASSTTMWEGLGEQYF.

The chain has TRBV7-9 and TRBJ2-2, with TRBD2 identical over 7 bases. The CDR3 is 13 residues long. The germline V gene has CDR1 SEHNR and CDR2 FQNEAQ (reference sequence). V gave up 7 bases and J gave up 1 base; unmatched junction bases: 0. The CDR3 spells CASTSGNTGELFF. The CDR3 DNA reads as TGTGCCAGCACTAGCGGGAACACCGGGGAGCTGTTTTTT.

V usage is TRBV2 and J usage is TRBJ1-2; 8 bases match TRBD1. The CDR3 runs to 14 residues. Germline lookup yields CDR1 SNHLY and CDR2 FYNNEI. V lost 4 bases to trimming and J lost 4 bases; unmatched junction nucleotides: 5. In DNA form, the CDR3 reads TGTGCCAGCAGTGGGACAGGGTACACCTATGGCTACACCTTC. Encoded protein: CASSGTGYTYGYTF.

The chain links TRBV15 to TRBJ2-7; 10 nucleotides match TRBD2. This CDR3 comprises 16 residues. V dropped 0 bases and J dropped 2; count of bases not matched to a gene: 4. Per the germline V gene, CDR1 is LNHNV and CDR2 is YYDKDF (reference sequence). The CDR3 reads CATSRDTSGVTYEQYF. As DNA, the CDR3 is TGTGCCACCAGCAGAGATACTAGCGGGGTGACCTACGAGCAGTACTTC.

Regarding this clone: The sample carries other DNA sequences with the same CDR3. The CDR3 coding sequence is TGTGCCAGTAGCCCCGGGACAGTGGGAGAGCAGTACTTC. This encodes CASSPGTVGEQYF. This chain links TRBV19 with TRBJ2-7, with 7 positions matching TRBD1. Germline V lookup: CDR1 LNHDA, CDR2 SQIVND (reference sequence). CDR3 length equals 13 residues. Trimming at V came to 6 bases and at J to 7 bases, leaving 9 bases not matched to a gene. Full variable domain (rest looked up from reference TRBV19 and TRBJ2-7): DGGITQSPKYLFRKEGQNVTLSCEQNLNHDAMYWYRQDPGQGLRLIYYSQIVNDFQKGDIAEGYSVSREKKESFPLTVTSAQKNPTAFYLCASSPGTVGEQYFGPGTRLTVT.

The rearrangement uses TRBV5-1 and TRBJ2-7; D remains ambiguous. The CDR3 contains 13 residues. V lost 3 bases and J 0 bases, leaving 7 bases between the germline ends. The germline CDR1 and CDR2 sequences are SGHRS and YFSETQ. This CDR3 is CASSSYSSYEQYF. DNA for the CDR3: TGCGCCAGCAGCTCCTATAGCTCCTACGAGCAGTACTTC.

The J gene is TRBJ2-5, the V gene TRBV5-1; 8 nucleotides match TRBD1. This CDR3 contains 17 residues. The germline V gene has CDR1 SGHRS and CDR2 YFSETQ. V gave up 3 bases and J gave up 5 bases; unmatched junction bases: 15. This chain's CDR3 is CASSSGALGQGGETQYF. The DNA for the CDR3 is TGCGCCAGCAGCTCGGGAGCCCTTGGACAGGGTGGGGAGACCCAGTACTTC.

The chain has TRBV9 and TRBJ2-6; the match to TRBD1 covers 7 bases. The junction had 4 bases not matched to a gene; V was cut back by 4 bases and J by 3 bases. Germline values: CDR1 SGDLS, CDR2 YYNGEE. This CDR3 spans 15 amino acids. The CDR3 DNA reads TGTGCCAGCAGCTACAGGGGCAATGGGGCCAACGTCCTGACTTTC. Protein product: CASSYRGNGANVLTF.

This chain joins TRBV11-3 and TRBJ2-2, with a tentative D call TRBD1 (5 bases). Germline V gene sequence: CDR1 SGHNT, CDR2 YENEEA. This CDR3 region has 11 residues. Deletions cut 6 bases from V and 8 bases from J, with 7 bases between. The chain's CDR3 is CASRQEGELFF. CDR3 coding DNA: TGTGCCAGCAGACAGGAGGGGGAGCTGTTTTTT.

The V gene is TRBV18, the J gene TRBJ1-4; the match to TRBD1 covers 7 bases. V trimming: 6 bases; J trimming: 8 bases; junction bases outside the gene matches: 9. CDR1 KGHSH and CDR2 LQKENI come from the germline V gene. This CDR3 contains 14 residues. DNA of the CDR3: TGTGCCAGCTCGCCGACAGGGCAACGGGAAAAACTGTTTTTT. Protein sequence: CASSPTGQREKLFF.

The chain links TRBV19 to TRBJ2-2; 14 bases agree with TRBD2. CDR3 length equals 18 residues. Germline trimming cut 5 bases from V and 2 bases from J; bases unmatched to any gene: 7. CDR1 is LNHDA, CDR2 SQIVND, per germline (reference sequence). The CDR3 sequence is CASSLFGTSGGNTGELFF. The CDR3 nucleotides read TGTGCCAGTAGTCTTTTCGGGACTAGCGGGGGCAACACCGGGGAGCTGTTTTTT.